A selection of T cell receptor beta chains follows, all from one sample in a study of blood T cell repertoires in COVID-19. Clones were read by immunoSEQ multiplex PCR, and TCRdb kept only the in-frame ones, dropping some. The sample shows approximately 140,000 clones, over 75% of them seen only once. The sample was peripheral blood. These receptors came from a man aged 55 to 70 with active or convalescent COVID-19. The CDR3 runs from the conserved cysteine through the conserved F or W. A D gene is named only where the DNA matches it firmly. A row's size may be missing; if present it is once, few, many or a size class.

J | D | size | V | DNA | CDR3
TRBJ2-1 | TRBD1 | NA | TRBV19 | TGTGCCAGTAGTTCAGACAGGGGGGGATACAATGAGCAGTTCTTC | CASSSDRGGYNEQFF
TRBJ2-1 | TRBD2 | NA | TRBV5-1 | TGCGCCAGCAGCTTGGCCCTTGGCGGGAGGGCCCCCTATGAGCAGTTCTTC | CASSLALGGRAPYEQFF
TRBJ2-2 | NA | NA | TRBV19 | TGTGCCAGTAGTATAGAGAGGAGGGCGGGGCACGGGGAGCTGTTTTTT | CASSIERRAGHGELFF
TRBJ2-7 | TRBD1 | NA | TRBV5-4 | TGTGCCAGCAGCTTGGAACCTCAGGGGGACGAGCAGTACTTC | CASSLEPQGDEQYF
TRBJ2-7 | TRBD1 | NA | TRBV5-1 | TGCGCCAGCAGCCATGGACAGGACCCCGAGCAGTACTTC | CASSHGQDPEQYF
TRBJ2-5 | NA | NA | TRBV5-8 | TGTGCCAGCAGCCCCCTGGGGCGTAATAGAGAGACCCAGTACTTC | CASSPLGRNRETQYF
TRBJ1-1 | NA | NA | TRBV4-2 | TGTGCCAGCAGCCAAGTTGGCCAGCGAACGAACACTGAAGCTTTCTTT | CASSQVGQRTNTEAFF
TRBJ2-3 | NA | few | TRBV9 | TGTGCCAGCAGCGTAGGGACTACTAGCACAGATACGCAGTATTTT | CASSVGTTSTDTQYF
TRBJ1-5 | TRBD1 | NA | TRBV18 | TGTGCCAGCTCCCTCACAGGGGGCCAAGGTCAGCCCCAGCATTTT | CASSLTGGQGQPQHF
TRBJ2-7 | TRBD1 | NA | TRBV7-3 | TGTGCCAGCAGCTTGACAGGGGTTGGCGAGCAGTACTTC | CASSLTGVGEQYF
TRBJ2-1 | NA | NA | TRBV28 | TGTGCCAGCAGTTTGGCCGGGATTCAATACAATGAGCAGTTCTTC | CASSLAGIQYNEQFF
TRBJ2-7 | NA | NA | TRBV10-1 | TGCGCCAGGGCTAGGGCGGGTCCTTCACTCGGCGAGCAGTACTTC | CARARAGPSLGEQYF
TRBJ2-7 | TRBD1 | NA | TRBV24-1 | TGTGCCACCAGTGACTGGACAGGGGGGCGGCAGTACTTC | CATSDWTGGRQYF